This T cell receptor beta chain was sequenced during a study of OX40 agonist ivuxolimab in advanced cancers. In germline, CDR1 is MGHDK, CDR2 SYGVNS. The CDR3 has 14 amino acids. V dropped 7 bases and J dropped 3 bases, with 13 bases sitting between them. This clone was counted between two and nine times. Its antigen remains unknown. TCRdb keeps only in-frame clones here, not all; method: immunoSEQ multiplex PCR. The table lists 77,000 or so clones, 92% of them singletons. General study findings and limits: On average, CD8+ T cells had more expanded clones than CD4+.

Sample: CD4+ or CD8+ T cells sorted from blood, taken in a trial of the OX40 agonist ivuxolimab. This TCR was sampled from an adult with an advanced solid tumor such as melanoma, head and neck, liver or kidney cancer. The V gene is TRBV25-1, the J gene TRBJ2-1; a possible D gene is TRBD1 (6 bases). CDR3 DNA: TGTGCCAGCACTCAGGGACAATACTACAATGAGCAGTTCTTC. This codes for CASTQGQYYNEQFF.